The rows below give T cell receptor beta chains drawn from one sample of a study of blood T cells in healthy people across ages. TCRdb reanalysed the 5' RACE reads using MiXCR and keeps one entry per CDR3 protein. This table holds approximately 780,000 distinct CDR3 sequences, roughly 25% found once. The sample was also reused in another study, on T cells of mothers and their children.

Sequencing input: blood. These receptors were taken from a boy under 18 in good health. The CDR3 runs from the conserved cysteine through the conserved F or W. D genes are given only for firm matches. Clone sizes are given selectively: once, few, many, or a class where the clone is expanded.

j_call | clone_size | v_call | d_call | cdr3_nt | cdr3_aa
TRBJ1-5 | few | TRBV4-1 | NA | TGCGCCAGCAGCCCCGGAGGGGGGGGCAATCAGCCCCAGCATTTT | CASSPGGGGNQPQHF
TRBJ1-1 | few | TRBV7-3 | TRBD1 | TGTGCCAGCAGCTGGACAGGGAGAGGGGCTGAAGCTTTCTTT | CASSWTGRGAEAFF
TRBJ2-7 | once | TRBV10-1 | NA | TGCGCCAGCAGTGTAGGAGTCGGCGCCGGGGTCTACGAGCAGTACTTC | CASSVGVGAGVYEQYF
TRBJ2-5 | NA | TRBV6-1 | NA | TGTGCCGGGGGAAGGCAACAAGAGACCCAGTACTTC | CAGGRQQETQYF
TRBJ1-2 | NA | TRBV4-1 | TRBD1 | TGCGCCAGCAGCCAAGATAAGTTCGACAGGGACGTCAGAGGGCCTCACAACTATGGCTACACCTTC | CASSQDKFDRDVRGPHNYGYTF
TRBJ2-7 | few | TRBV2 | NA | TGTGCCAGCGTCGACTCGGATTTCTCCTACGAGCAGTACTTC | CASVDSDFSYEQYF
TRBJ2-7 | many | TRBV6-2/TRBV6-3 | NA | TGTGCCAGCAGTGACAGAGCCTACGAGCAGTACTTC | CASSDRAYEQYF
TRBJ2-6 | NA | TRBV7-6 | NA | TGTGCCAGCAGTCCCCGAGCTGGGTCTGGGGCCAACGTCCTGACTTTC | CASSPRAGSGANVLTF
TRBJ2-5 | NA | TRBV5-1 | NA | TGCGCCAGCCGATTGTACAGGGAAGAGACCCAGTACTTC | CASRLYREETQYF
TRBJ1-2 | few | TRBV12-3/TRBV12-4 | NA | TGTGCCAGCTCCCAAACGGGGGCAAATGGCTACACCTTC | CASSQTGANGYTF
TRBJ2-1 | NA | TRBV7-9 | TRBD2 | TGTGCCAGCAGCTTAGTGTCCGGGACTAGACCCAATGAGCAGTTCTTC | CASSLVSGTRPNEQFF
TRBJ1-1 | NA | TRBV4-1 | NA | TGCGCCAGCAGCCAAGGTCGGGACACCGTTAGTCGGGGAGCTTTCTTT | CASSQGRDTVSRGAFF
TRBJ2-5 | NA | TRBV3-1 | NA | TGTGCCAGCAGCCAAGCGGGCACCAACCTAGTTTCCTTC | CASSQAGTNLVSF
TRBJ2-7 | few | TRBV6-5 | TRBD1 | TGTGCCAGCAGTTACTCCCGGGACAGCTACGAGCAATACTTC | CASSYSRDSYEQYF
TRBJ2-3 | NA | TRBV28 | NA | TGTGCCAGCAGTTCACCGAGGTATACGCAGTATTTT | CASSSPRYTQYF
TRBJ1-1 | NA | TRBV12-5 | NA | TGTGCTAGTGGTTTCCCAGGGATAGAAGCTTTCTTT | CASGFPGIEAFF
TRBJ2-5 | few | TRBV30 | NA | TGTGCCTGGAGCCCACGGGAGACCCAGTACTTC | CAWSPRETQYF
TRBJ1-1 | few | TRBV29-1 | TRBD1 | TGCAGCGTAGGACAGGGGTGGACTGAAGCTTTCTTT | CSVGQGWTEAFF
TRBJ2-3 | NA | TRBV4-2 | NA | TGTGCCAGCAGCCAAGACCGGCCTAGCACAGATACGCAGTATTTT | CASSQDRPSTDTQYF
TRBJ1-2 | NA | TRBV5-1 | NA | TGCGCCAGCAGCTTCGAGGTTAACTATGGCTACACCTTC | CASSFEVNYGYTF
TRBJ2-1 | few | TRBV12-3/TRBV12-4 | NA | TGTGCCAGCAGTTTAGCTGAGTACGGGGGCGAGCAGTTCTTC | CASSLAEYGGEQFF
TRBJ1-4 | NA | TRBV4-1 | NA | TGCGCTAGCAGCCAAGGGATTGATGAAAAACTGTTTTTT | CASSQGIDEKLFF
TRBJ1-2 | few | TRBV6-5 | NA | TGTGCCAGCAGCTACGGGCCGGCCAGTGTCAACTATGGCTACACCTTC | CASSYGPASVNYGYTF
TRBJ2-2 | few | TRBV6-1 | NA | TGTGCCAGCAGCCGGGACATGGATATCGGGGAGCTGTTTTTT | CASSRDMDIGELFF
TRBJ2-2 | few | TRBV12-5 | NA | TGTGCTAGTGGTTTGGTGCGGACCTCTCACACCGGGGAGCTGTTTTTT | CASGLVRTSHTGELFF
TRBJ1-4 | NA | TRBV20-1 | NA | TGCAGTGCTAGAGGAGGCAGGGAAACGGAAAAACTGTTTTTT | CSARGGRETEKLFF
TRBJ2-3 | NA | TRBV7-2 | NA | TGTGCCAGCAGCCCCCTTTTTAGGGATACGCAGTATTTT | CASSPLFRDTQYF
TRBJ2-1 | few | TRBV7-2 | NA | TGTGCCAGCAGCTTATGGAGGGGCGATGAGCAGTTCTTC | CASSLWRGDEQFF
TRBJ1-2 | few | TRBV11-1 | NA | TGTGCCGGCAGCTTAGCTGGGGATGGCTACACCTTC | CAGSLAGDGYTF
TRBJ2-7 | NA | TRBV11-2 | NA | TGTGCCAGCAGCTCTGGCCAGTCCGAGCAGTACTTC | CASSSGQSEQYF
TRBJ1-4 | NA | TRBV5-1 | TRBD1 | TGCGCCAGCAAGACAGGGGTTAATGAAAAACTGTTTTTT | CASKTGVNEKLFF
TRBJ2-5 | NA | TRBV25-1 | NA | TGTGCCGGCAGTGAGGCAGGGCCCGAGTCCCTAGGGCAGTACTTC | CAGSEAGPESLGQYF
TRBJ2-5 | few | TRBV5-1 | NA | TGCGCCAGCAGCTTGGGACACCAAACCCGGGGGGAGACCCAGTACTTC | CASSLGHQTRGETQYF
TRBJ2-6 | NA | TRBV5-1 | NA | TGCGCCAGCAGCTCGGGGGCGCAGGGGCACTCTGGGGCCAACGTCCTGACTTTC | CASSSGAQGHSGANVLTF
TRBJ1-4 | many | TRBV5-1 | NA | TGTGCCAGCAGCTTAGGCACAGCAACTAATGAAAAACTGTTTTTT | CASSLGTATNEKLFF
TRBJ1-4 | NA | TRBV25-1 | TRBD1 | TGTGCCAGCGGGAGGACAGGGGTAGGCAATGGAAAACTGTTTTTT | CASGRTGVGNGKLFF
TRBJ2-5 | few | TRBV24-1 | TRBD2 | TGTGCCACCAGTGCCGGGACTAGCGGACCTGCGTTCTTC | CATSAGTSGPAFF
TRBJ1-1 | few | TRBV5-1 | TRBD1 | TGCGCCAGCAGCGCCGGACAGGGAGTTGGATTGAACACTGAAGCTTCCTTT | CASSAGQGVGLNTEASF
TRBJ1-2 | once | TRBV5-1 | TRBD1 | TGCGCCAGCAGCTTGATACAGGGGACTGATGGCTACACCTTC | CASSLIQGTDGYTF
TRBJ2-7 | NA | TRBV6-2/TRBV6-3 | NA | TGTGCCAGCAGCCCACGGACGGGGAAAAGCTCCTACGAGCAGTACTTC | CASSPRTGKSSYEQYF
TRBJ1-1 | NA | TRBV7-3 | NA | TGTGCCAGCAGCTTCTTACCTGGGACTGAAGCTTTCTTT | CASSFLPGTEAFF
TRBJ2-1 | NA | TRBV7-2 | NA | TGTGCCAGCAGGCATCCGGGTCGAAGGAGGCAGTTCTTC | CASRHPGRRRQFF
TRBJ1-1 | few | TRBV29-1 | NA | TGCAGCGTTGAAAGGGGGACCACTGAAGCTTTCTTT | CSVERGTTEAFF
TRBJ2-2 | NA | TRBV2 | TRBD1 | TGTGCCAGCAGTCGACAGGGGAAGAACACCGGGGAGCTGTTTTTT | CASSRQGKNTGELFF
TRBJ2-7 | few | TRBV28 | NA | TGTGCCAGCAGTTTGTTCCGGAGTACCTACGAGCAGTACTTC | CASSLFRSTYEQYF
TRBJ2-7 | NA | TRBV27 | TRBD2 | TGTGCCAGCAGCCGCCCGGGACTAGCGGGGGGGTACGAGCAGTACTTC | CASSRPGLAGGYEQYF
TRBJ1-4 | NA | TRBV7-9 | NA | TGTGCCAGCAGCCCGAGGGCCCTTACCGTTGAAAAACTGTTTTTT | CASSPRALTVEKLFF
TRBJ2-1 | NA | TRBV7-2 | TRBD2 | TGTGCCAGCATAAGCGGGGGGCAATACAATGAGCAGTTCTTC | CASISGGQYNEQFF
TRBJ2-4 | few | TRBV7-9 | TRBD2 | TGTGCCAGCAGCTTATTTTCCGGGGGGATAGGAAACATTCAGTACTTC | CASSLFSGGIGNIQYF
TRBJ1-4 | NA | TRBV7-6 | NA | TGTGCCAGCAGGCAGGGAAGTAATGAAAAGCTGTTTTTT | CASRQGSNEKLFF
TRBJ2-2 | few | TRBV18 | TRBD2 | TGTGCCAGCTCACCGACTAGCGGGGGACCCACCGGGGAGCTGTTTTTT | CASSPTSGGPTGELFF
TRBJ2-3 | NA | TRBV18 | NA | TGTGCCAGCTCACCTCTTACTGCGGCCACAGATACGCAGTATTTT | CASSPLTAATDTQYF
TRBJ1-2 | NA | TRBV13 | NA | TGTGCCAGCAGTCGGAACAGGGCTGGCTACACCTTC | CASSRNRAGYTF